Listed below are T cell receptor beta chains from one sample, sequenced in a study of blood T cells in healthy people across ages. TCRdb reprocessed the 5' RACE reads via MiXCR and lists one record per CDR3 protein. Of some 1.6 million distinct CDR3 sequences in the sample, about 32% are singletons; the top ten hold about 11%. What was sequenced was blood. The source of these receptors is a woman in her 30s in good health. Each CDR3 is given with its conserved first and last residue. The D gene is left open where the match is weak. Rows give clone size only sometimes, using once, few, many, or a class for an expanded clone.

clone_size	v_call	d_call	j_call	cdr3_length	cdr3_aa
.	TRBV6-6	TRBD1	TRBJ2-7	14	CASSRTGVFYEQYF
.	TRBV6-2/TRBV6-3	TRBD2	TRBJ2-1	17	CASSPIRRTSGNNEQFF
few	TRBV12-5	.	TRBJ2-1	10	CASGSFQPFF
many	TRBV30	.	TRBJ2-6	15	CAWSPQGPGANVLTF
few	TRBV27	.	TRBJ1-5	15	CASSYLGLQDQPQHF
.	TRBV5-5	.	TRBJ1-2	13	CASDLWARNGYTF
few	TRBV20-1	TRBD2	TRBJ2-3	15	CSARGTSGVADTQYF
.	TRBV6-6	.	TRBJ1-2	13	CASSSQTAYGYTF
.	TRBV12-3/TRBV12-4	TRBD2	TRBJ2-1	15	CASSFASGGYNEQFF
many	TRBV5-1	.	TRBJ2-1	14	CASSFSGRGDEQFF
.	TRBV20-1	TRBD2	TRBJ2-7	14	CSANPGTSGYEQYF
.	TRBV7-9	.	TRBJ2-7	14	CASSSVKGSYEQYF
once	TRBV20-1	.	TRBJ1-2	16	CSARDSGAGVAYGYTF
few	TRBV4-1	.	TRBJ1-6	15	CASSAGPLLDSPLHF
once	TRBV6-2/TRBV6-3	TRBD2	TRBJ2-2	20	CASSYPTWTSGPTNTGELFF
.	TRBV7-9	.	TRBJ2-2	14	CASSSRVSTGELFF
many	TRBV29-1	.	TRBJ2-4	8	CSASAQYF
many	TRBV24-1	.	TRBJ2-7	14	CATSAGDGSYEQYF
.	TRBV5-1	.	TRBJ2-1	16	CASSWDPPGEGDEQFF
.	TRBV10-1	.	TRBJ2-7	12	CASSDSEDEQYF
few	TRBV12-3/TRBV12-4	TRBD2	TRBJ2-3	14	CASSRGTSPDTQYF
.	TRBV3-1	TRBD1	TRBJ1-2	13	CASTPEGAAGYTF
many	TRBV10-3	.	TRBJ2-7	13	CAIREDTDYEQYF
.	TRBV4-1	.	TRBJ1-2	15	CASSQEIGWQSGYTF